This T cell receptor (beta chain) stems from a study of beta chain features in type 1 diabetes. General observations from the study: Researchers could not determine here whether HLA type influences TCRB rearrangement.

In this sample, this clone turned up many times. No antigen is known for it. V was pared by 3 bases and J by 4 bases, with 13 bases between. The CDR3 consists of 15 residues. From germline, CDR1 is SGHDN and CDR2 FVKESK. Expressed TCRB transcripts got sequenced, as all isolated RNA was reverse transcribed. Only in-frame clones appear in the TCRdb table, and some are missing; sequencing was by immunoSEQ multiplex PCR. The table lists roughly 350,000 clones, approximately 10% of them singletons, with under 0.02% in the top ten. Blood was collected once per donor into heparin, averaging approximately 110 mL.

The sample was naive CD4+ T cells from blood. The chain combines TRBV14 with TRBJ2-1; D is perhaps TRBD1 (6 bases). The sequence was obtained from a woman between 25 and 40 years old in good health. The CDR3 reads CASSQDSGPYNEQFF. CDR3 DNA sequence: TGTGCCAGCAGCCAGGACAGCGGACCGTACAATGAGCAGTTCTTC. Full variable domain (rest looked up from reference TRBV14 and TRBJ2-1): EAGVTQFPSHSVIEKGQTVTLRCDPISGHDNLYWYRRVMGKEIKFLLHFVKESKQDESGMPNNRFLAERTGGTYSTLKVQPAELEDSGVYFCASSQDSGPYNEQFFGPGTRLTVL.